The rows below give T cell receptor beta chains drawn from one sample of a study of CXCR3-negative and CXCR3-positive naive CD8 T cells. TCRdb reanalyzed the 5' RACE reads and collapses them to one entry per CDR3 protein, without DNA. This sample carries 40,000 to 45,000 distinct CDR3 sequences, with approximately 1.9% going to the ten biggest clones. Sequencing input: naive CXCR3- CD8+ T cells from blood. The receptors come from a human donor in good health. Some clones in this sample may be carry-over from other donors' samples. Each CDR3 is given with its conserved first and last residue. Clone size, where shown, is once, few, many, or a class for clones that have expanded.

CDR3 protein: CASSQRLSADEQYF; V gene: TRBV4-3; clone size: .; J gene: TRBJ2-7
CDR3 protein: CASSEGLAGHSYNEQFF; V gene: TRBV2; clone size: .; J gene: TRBJ2-1
CDR3 protein: CAIRGRVTSGVPPHNEQFF; V gene: TRBV10-3; clone size: .; J gene: TRBJ2-1
CDR3 protein: CASSLSDRGTSYEQYF; V gene: TRBV13; clone size: .; J gene: TRBJ2-7
CDR3 protein: CSVEDGWESSGNTIYF; V gene: TRBV29-1; clone size: .; J gene: TRBJ1-3
CDR3 protein: CASSVGMNTEAFF; V gene: TRBV9; clone size: .; J gene: TRBJ1-1
CDR3 protein: CASSPRAGGWQYF; V gene: TRBV6-6; clone size: .; J gene: TRBJ2-7
CDR3 protein: CASSRMDREGESDEKLFF; V gene: TRBV14; clone size: .; J gene: TRBJ1-4
CDR3 protein: CSVEDRGGDEQFF; V gene: TRBV29-1; clone size: .; J gene: TRBJ2-1
CDR3 protein: CASSQDREGTLNTEAFF; V gene: TRBV4-2; clone size: .; J gene: TRBJ1-1
CDR3 protein: CSARDLGGSYEQYF; V gene: TRBV20-1; clone size: .; J gene: TRBJ2-7
CDR3 protein: CASSVGTGNEAFF; V gene: TRBV9; clone size: .; J gene: TRBJ1-1
CDR3 protein: CASSRANGELFF; V gene: TRBV5-6; clone size: .; J gene: TRBJ2-2
CDR3 protein: CASSPETSGSITDTQYF; V gene: TRBV11-2; clone size: .; J gene: TRBJ2-3
CDR3 protein: CASSLGDYEQYF; V gene: TRBV7-9; clone size: .; J gene: TRBJ2-7
CDR3 protein: CASTLDTLRNEQSF; V gene: TRBV2; clone size: .; J gene: TRBJ2-1
CDR3 protein: CSVEGGNTGELFF; V gene: TRBV29-1; clone size: .; J gene: TRBJ2-2
CDR3 protein: CASSNTFLGYEQYF; V gene: TRBV28; clone size: .; J gene: TRBJ2-7
CDR3 protein: CASSQPTSGKAGDTQYF; V gene: TRBV4-2; clone size: .; J gene: TRBJ2-3
CDR3 protein: CASSQGLVEQYF; V gene: TRBV12-3/TRBV12-4; clone size: .; J gene: TRBJ2-7
CDR3 protein: CASSPQTYEQYF; V gene: TRBV12-3/TRBV12-4; clone size: .; J gene: TRBJ2-7
CDR3 protein: CASSSIGEGHEQYF; V gene: TRBV7-9; clone size: .; J gene: TRBJ2-7
CDR3 protein: CASSLQGNYGYTF; V gene: TRBV27; clone size: .; J gene: TRBJ1-2
CDR3 protein: CASSQDLEVYNEQFF; V gene: TRBV4-2; clone size: .; J gene: TRBJ2-1
CDR3 protein: CASSQDLGLAENEQFF; V gene: TRBV14; clone size: .; J gene: TRBJ2-1
CDR3 protein: CASSHWGLAGDNEQFF; V gene: TRBV7-8; clone size: .; J gene: TRBJ2-1
CDR3 protein: CSAKTVTMNTEAFF; V gene: TRBV29-1; clone size: .; J gene: TRBJ1-1
CDR3 protein: CASSPNPYYYEQYF; V gene: TRBV27; clone size: .; J gene: TRBJ2-7
CDR3 protein: CASTGPADTQYF; V gene: TRBV12-3/TRBV12-4; clone size: .; J gene: TRBJ2-3
CDR3 protein: CASSYSRDYNEKLFF; V gene: TRBV6-5; clone size: .; J gene: TRBJ1-4
CDR3 protein: CASNPRGSGNTEAFF; V gene: TRBV12-3/TRBV12-4; clone size: .; J gene: TRBJ1-1
CDR3 protein: CASSPPGVTGINEQFF; V gene: TRBV12-3/TRBV12-4; clone size: .; J gene: TRBJ2-1
CDR3 protein: CSVGHGSEAFF; V gene: TRBV29-1; clone size: .; J gene: TRBJ1-1
CDR3 protein: CASSYSGFPYNEQFF; V gene: TRBV6-5; clone size: .; J gene: TRBJ2-1
CDR3 protein: CASSPRTSRYNEQFF; V gene: TRBV7-6; clone size: .; J gene: TRBJ2-1
CDR3 protein: CASSPTGAYEQYF; V gene: TRBV12-3/TRBV12-4; clone size: .; J gene: TRBJ2-7
CDR3 protein: CASSPTEVGTQYF; V gene: TRBV6-2/TRBV6-3; clone size: .; J gene: TRBJ2-3
CDR3 protein: CASAGLDYEQYF; V gene: TRBV27; clone size: .; J gene: TRBJ2-7
CDR3 protein: CASSSNTDTQYF; V gene: TRBV7-9; clone size: .; J gene: TRBJ2-3
CDR3 protein: CSVEDLRSGGLYNEQFF; V gene: TRBV29-1; clone size: .; J gene: TRBJ2-1
CDR3 protein: CASSLFRGLNTEAFF; V gene: TRBV27; clone size: .; J gene: TRBJ1-1
CDR3 protein: CASSLAVEQPSSYEQYF; V gene: TRBV7-2; clone size: .; J gene: TRBJ2-7
CDR3 protein: CASTPRTDTQYF; V gene: TRBV12-3/TRBV12-4; clone size: .; J gene: TRBJ2-3
CDR3 protein: CSVRSETGELFF; V gene: TRBV29-1; clone size: .; J gene: TRBJ2-2
CDR3 protein: CASSFRLPPYEQYF; V gene: TRBV28; clone size: .; J gene: TRBJ2-7
CDR3 protein: CSVVVQRNEQFF; V gene: TRBV29-1; clone size: medium-sized; J gene: TRBJ2-1
CDR3 protein: CASSGTSGDTQYF; V gene: TRBV9; clone size: .; J gene: TRBJ2-3
CDR3 protein: CASSQDKGWAEAFF; V gene: TRBV4-3; clone size: .; J gene: TRBJ1-1
CDR3 protein: CASSFGTGGTGELFF; V gene: TRBV5-1; clone size: .; J gene: TRBJ2-2
CDR3 protein: CSVDPGSGYTF; V gene: TRBV29-1; clone size: .; J gene: TRBJ1-2
CDR3 protein: CSVEMPSSYNEQFF; V gene: TRBV29-1; clone size: .; J gene: TRBJ2-1
CDR3 protein: CASSQLKGETQYF; V gene: TRBV4-1; clone size: .; J gene: TRBJ2-5
CDR3 protein: CSVYPRVMNTEAFF; V gene: TRBV29-1; clone size: .; J gene: TRBJ1-1
CDR3 protein: CASSLGLPNQPQHF; V gene: TRBV28; clone size: .; J gene: TRBJ1-5
CDR3 protein: CASRAENSNQPQHF; V gene: TRBV28; clone size: .; J gene: TRBJ1-5
CDR3 protein: CSAVTGAGELFF; V gene: TRBV29-1; clone size: .; J gene: TRBJ2-2
CDR3 protein: CASSQGTTNYGYTF; V gene: TRBV4-2; clone size: .; J gene: TRBJ1-2